This T cell receptor beta chain was sequenced during a study of CD8+CD57+ T cells in acquired aplastic anemia (dated by TCRdb to the late 2010s). Looking at the study overall: On average, sorted CD4+ and CD8+ cells yielded 3 to 4 ug of extracted DNA, with a range of roughly 0.19 to 27.4 ug. A CD8+CD57+ expansion meant a frequency higher than the mean frequency seen in healthy subjects. Study-level results and caveats: Patients and healthy controls showed no significant difference in CD8+ Simpson's diversity (P=0.060). Over 25 CD8+ CDR3 sequences were found in both patients and controls but appeared to be highly expressed in patients and within the immunodominant clones of the patients.

CDR1 and CDR2, looked up from the germline V gene, are MNHNS and SASEGT. Including cysteine and phenylalanine, the CDR3 has 16 amino acids. The sequence is cut down to CDR3 DNA, 48 bases in frame from base 1. V lost 10 bases and J lost 3 bases, and the count of bases not matched to a germline gene is 11. The patients picked for sequencing were ones in whom flow cytometry had shown an expansion of CD8+CD57+ cells. Every patient had a diagnosis of severe acquired aplastic anemia based on International Study of Aplastic Anemia and Agranulocytosis and Camitta criteria. No patient had received any therapy when blood was sampled. TCR repertoires of sorted CD4+ and CD8+ blood T cells from severe aplastic anemia patients and healthy subjects were deep-sequenced in the study. In the USA, patient enrollment took place under clinicaltrials.gov protocols 00001620, 01623167, 00001397, 00071045, 00081523 and 00961064. Ficoll-Paque density gradient centrifugation was used to isolate peripheral blood mononuclear cells. Before DNA was extracted, CD4+ and CD8+ T cells were sorted using either FACS or magnetic beads.

Genomic DNA served as template for TCR beta VDJ combination and CDR3 sequence profiling. An Illumina HiSeq 2000 was the platform used for TCR repertoire sequencing. For the original study's pipeline: Repertoire assessment relied on Simpson's diversity index, CDR3 size and DJ length profiles, and TRBV/TRBJ rearrangement plots. Whichever DNA sequence was most abundant in the deep sequencing data was defined as the immunodominant clone. CDR3 amino acid sequences were screened for sharing across subjects and were compared with published repertoires and the VDJdb database. The public reads were reanalyzed by TCRdb: fastp trimming at Q25, MiXCR alignment, in-frame beta chains only. Records with the same CDR3 protein are collapsed into one entry carrying the most frequent genes and DNA. TCRdb's processing, not the authors', yielded these V and J calls. In this sample the table shows around 200,000 distinct CDR3 sequences, 40% to 60% of which occur a single time. In total, the top ten clones hold about 20% of the sample.

This clonotype occurred a few times. Its antigen is not yet known. Nothing much larger sits one base from this clone, and base qualities are not available. This sequence uses TRBV6-1 and TRBJ2-2, and TRBD1 matches 10 of the central bases. The sample taken for sequencing was sorted CD4+, CD8+, or CD8+CD57+ T cells (not recorded which) from PBMCs. The TCR was taken from a human donor with aplastic anemia. CDR3 region: CAITVTGQGYTGELFF. Here is the DNA: TGTGCCATCACCGTGACGGGACAGGGGTACACCGGGGAGCTGTTTTTT.